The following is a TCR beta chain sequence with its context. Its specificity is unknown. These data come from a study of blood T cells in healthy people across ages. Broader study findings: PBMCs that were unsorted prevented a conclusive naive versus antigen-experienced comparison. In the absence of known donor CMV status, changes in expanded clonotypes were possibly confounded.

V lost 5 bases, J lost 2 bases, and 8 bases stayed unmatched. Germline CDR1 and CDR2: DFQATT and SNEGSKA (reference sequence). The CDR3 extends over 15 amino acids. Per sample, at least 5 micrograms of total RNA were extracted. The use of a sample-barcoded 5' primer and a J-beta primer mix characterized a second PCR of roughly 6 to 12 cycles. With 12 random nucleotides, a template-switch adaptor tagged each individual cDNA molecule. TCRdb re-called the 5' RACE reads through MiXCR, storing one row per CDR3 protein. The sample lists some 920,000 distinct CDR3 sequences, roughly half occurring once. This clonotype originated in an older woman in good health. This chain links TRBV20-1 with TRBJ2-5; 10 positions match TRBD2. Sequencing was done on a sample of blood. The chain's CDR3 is CSAPRGTSVQETQYF. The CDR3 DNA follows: TGCAGTGCTCCTAGGGGGACTAGCGTTCAAGAGACCCAGTACTTC.